Below, 27 T cell receptor beta chains from the same sample are listed, as sequenced in a study of T cell responses to AZD1222 COVID-19 vaccine. The repertoire was sequenced with immunoSEQ multiplex PCR; TCRdb's copy has only in-frame clones and lacks some. The table shows about 150,000 clones, with 75% to 90% occurring only once. This material consisted of peripheral blood, taken on day 0 of MenACWY control vaccination. The receptors derive from an adult in good health.

J is TRBJ1-1 and V is TRBV4-2; 8 bases align to TRBD1. Germline loops: CDR1 LGHNA, CDR2 YNFKEQ. The CDR3 extends over 17 amino acids. The V segment lost 0 bases and the J segment 6 bases; nucleotides outside the gene matches: 12. This CDR3 is CASSQEGSRGRFAEAFF. In DNA, the CDR3 is TGTGCCAGCAGCCAAGAAGGGTCCAGGGGGCGCTTTGCTGAAGCTTTCTTT.

The chain links TRBV15 to TRBJ1-2, with 8 nucleotides matching TRBD1. The CDR3 totals 13 residues. J lost 7 bases, V lost 4 bases, and 5 bases had no gene match. The V gene's germline CDR1 is LNHNV and CDR2 YYDKDF (reference sequence). The CDR3 reads CATSIDRGSGYTF. The CDR3 coding sequence is TGTGCCACCAGCATAGACAGGGGTTCTGGCTACACCTTC.

This clone has more than one count but fewer than ten. J is TRBJ1-1 and V is TRBV5-1, with D perhaps TRBD1 (6 bases). CDR1 and CDR2 (germline): SGHRS, YFSETQ. The CDR3 contains 16 residues. V was pared by 0 bases and J by 2 bases, with 14 bases between. The CDR3 here is CASSLDYSRGNTEAFF. The CDR3 nucleotides read TGCGCCAGCAGCTTGGATTACAGCAGGGGCAACACTGAAGCTTTCTTT.

CDR3 in DNA: TGTGCCATCAGTGAGTCTCCCGGGGAGCTGTTTTTT. Amino acid sequence: CAISESPGELFF. The chain joins TRBV10-3 to TRBJ2-2; D not certain. CDR1 is ENHRY, CDR2 SYGVKD, per germline. Trimming took off 0 bases at V and 6 bases at J, with 2 bases between the two ends. The CDR3 spans 12 residues.

This clone turned up a few times. This rearrangement joins TRBV27 to TRBJ2-2; 10 bases match TRBD1. Trimming at V came to 9 bases and at J to 4 bases, leaving 5 bases not matched to a gene. Germline CDR1 is MNHEY and CDR2 is SMNVEV (reference sequence). The CDR3 sequence is 14 residues long. CDR3 sequence: CASGGTGVTGELFF. The CDR3 bases are TGTGCCAGTGGGGGGACAGGGGTCACCGGGGAGCTGTTTTTT.

The CDR3 DNA follows: TGTGCCAGCAGCTTCGGCTCCCAAGGCAATCAGCCCCAGCATTTT. Amino acids: CASSFGSQGNQPQHF. The gene calls are TRBV7-2 and TRBJ1-5; no reliable D call. Germline loops: CDR1 SGHTA, CDR2 FQGNSA. Trimming pared 3 bases from V and 2 bases from J, leaving 11 bases between. There are 15 residues in the CDR3.

The chain is built from TRBV9 and TRBJ2-5, with D possibly being TRBD2 (6 bases). Germline V CDR1 and CDR2: SGDLS, YYNGEE. The CDR3 length is 13 residues. With 4 bases removed from V and 2 bases from J, the gap between germline ends came to 9 bases. This CDR3 is CASSPGTQETQYF. CDR3 coding DNA: TGTGCCAGCAGCCCAGGGACTCAAGAGACCCAGTACTTC. The full variable domain, with the rest looked up from reference TRBV9 and TRBJ2-5, is DSGVTQTPKHLITATGQRVTLRCSPRSGDLSVYWYQQSLDQGLQFLIQYYNGEERAKGNILERFSAQQFPDLHSELNLSSLELGDSALYFCASSPGTQETQYFGPGTRLLVL.

This chain links TRBV28 with TRBJ2-7; D remains ambiguous. Germline V gives CDR1 MDHEN, CDR2 SYDVKM. Trimming shortened V by 3 bases and J by 5 bases, and 17 bases separated the two germline ends. CDR3 length: 15 residues. CDR3 loop: CASSFVGRGSDEQYV. DNA of the CDR3: TGTGCCAGCAGTTTTGTTGGGCGAGGAAGCGACGAGCAGTACGTC.

The chain recombines TRBV6-1 with TRBJ1-6, with D possibly matching TRBD1 (5 bases). CDR1 MNHNS and CDR2 SASEGT come from the germline V gene. The CDR3 has 16 amino acids. Trimming took 4 bases from V and 0 from J, leaving 10 bases between them. The CDR3 DNA follows: TGTGCCAGCAGTGCCGACAGAGGCTCCTATAATTCACCCCTCCACTTT. This codes for CASSADRGSYNSPLHF.

The chain uses TRBV6-5 and TRBJ2-7; 10 bases agree with TRBD2. Germline V lookup: CDR1 MNHEY, CDR2 SVGAGI. The CDR3 sequence is 15 residues long. CDR3 residues: CGTNLRSGGAYEQYF. The CDR3, as DNA: TGTGGGACCAATCTCAGGAGCGGGGGGGCCTACGAGCAGTACTTC.

This clone showed up just a few times. This chain links TRBV7-9 with TRBJ1-1; a possible D gene is TRBD1 (6 bases). The V end was cut by 1 base, the J end by 3 bases, with 9 bases between. Germline CDR1 SEHNR, CDR2 FQNEAQ (reference sequence). CDR3 length equals 14 residues. The CDR3 spells CASSLVQGDTEAFF. The CDR3 DNA reads TGTGCCAGCAGCTTAGTACAGGGTGACACTGAAGCTTTCTTT.

This sequence joins TRBV13 and TRBJ1-1, with D unresolved. V lost 4 bases, J lost 1 base, and 13 bases lay in between. CDR1 and CDR2 (germline): PRHDT, FYEKMQ (reference sequence). The CDR3 is 15 residues long. The CDR3 sequence: CASSSSGTGNTEAFF. The DNA for the CDR3 is TGTGCCAGCAGCTCCTCCGGTACGGGGAACACTGAAGCTTTCTTT.

The chain is built from TRBV5-1 and TRBJ1-1; D might be TRBD1 (5 bases). Looked up from germline, CDR1 is SGHRS and CDR2 is YFSETQ. The length of the CDR3 is 15 residues. The V gene lost 5 bases and the J gene lost 1 base, with 15 bases spanning the gap. CDR3 in amino acids: CASRGSLQGNTEAFF. The CDR3 bases are TGCGCCAGCAGGGGTTCATTGCAGGGGAACACTGAAGCTTTCTTT. Combining the CDR3 with reference TRBV5-1 and TRBJ1-1 gives the whole variable domain KAGVTQTPRYLIKTRGQQVTLSCSPISGHRSVSWYQQTPGQGLQFLFEYFSETQRNKGNFPGRFSGRQFSNSRSEMNVSTLELGDSALYLCASRGSLQGNTEAFFGQGTRLTVV.

This clone was recorded only once. The chain couples TRBV6-1 to TRBJ1-1; the D gene is possibly TRBD1 (5 bases). CDR1 and CDR2 from the germline V gene are MNHNS and SASEGT. This CDR3 contains 12 residues. V was clipped by 6 bases and J by 3 bases, with 8 bases between them. CDR3 loop: CASRQDHTEAFF. The CDR3 DNA is TGTGCCAGCAGACAGGACCACACTGAAGCTTTCTTT.

This clone has a count of ten or more. The chain has TRBV7-9 and TRBJ1-4; 12 nucleotides agree with TRBD1. With V trimmed by 4 bases and J by 8 bases, 2 bases remained unmatched. CDR3 length: 14 amino acids. From germline, CDR1 is SEHNR and CDR2 FQNEAQ (reference sequence). CDR3 nucleotides: TGTGCCAGCAGCTCAGGGACAGGGGGCGAAAAACTGTTTTTT. This sequence encodes CASSSGTGGEKLFF.

This chain connects TRBV7-3 to TRBJ2-5; 14 positions agree with TRBD2. The V and J ends lost 5 bases and 2 bases, in that order; junction bases with no gene match: 7. Germline CDR1 SGHTA, CDR2 FQGTGA. This CDR3 has 17 residues. The CDR3 spells CASSPGTSGGEQETQYF. As DNA, the CDR3 is TGTGCCAGCAGCCCCGGGACTAGCGGGGGTGAGCAAGAGACCCAGTACTTC.

The genes are TRBV5-1 and TRBJ1-6; D is possibly TRBD1 (5 bases). This CDR3 comprises 14 residues. Trimming stripped 0 bases from V and 9 bases from J, with 10 bases between. Germline V CDR1 and CDR2: SGHRS, YFSETQ. CDR3: CASSLVDRRSPLHF. The CDR3 coding sequence is TGCGCCAGCAGCTTGGTCGACAGACGTTCACCCCTCCACTTT.

In DNA, the CDR3 is TGTGCCAGCAGCCCCGAGGGTGGGGACGGTACGCAGTATTTT. This translates into CASSPEGGDGTQYF. The chain recombines TRBV9 with TRBJ2-3; D tentatively fits TRBD1 or TRBD2 (5 bases each). V was trimmed by 4 bases and J by 8 bases, leaving 17 bases between them. Germline loops: CDR1 SGDLS, CDR2 YYNGEE. This CDR3 region has 14 residues.

The CDR3 nucleotides read TGTGCCAGCAGTGAAGCTAGGGGGCGAAGCACCGGGGAGCTGTTTTTT. It encodes CASSEARGRSTGELFF. The chain is built from TRBV6-1 and TRBJ2-2, with 7 positions matching TRBD1. The CDR3 contains 16 residues. Germline CDR1 reads MNHNS; CDR2 reads SASEGT. The V segment lost 0 bases and the J segment 4 bases; nucleotides outside the gene matches: 5.

This clone has a handful of counts. The V and J genes are TRBV19 and TRBJ1-3; 8 positions agree with TRBD1. The CDR3 loop spans 16 amino acids. Germline V gene sequence: CDR1 LNHDA, CDR2 SQIVND (reference sequence). V shed 8 bases, J shed 8 bases, and the junction held 17 bases outside the gene matches. The CDR3: CASRTLRSQGADTIYF. The CDR3 bases are TGTGCCAGTCGAACCCTTCGGAGTCAGGGGGCGGACACCATATATTTT.

The chain is built from TRBV21-1 and TRBJ2-1; TRBD1 was called by the table and not checked on the DNA. TRBV21-1 is a recognized pseudogene. The length of the CDR3 is 16 residues. CDR3 residues: CASRSKGCHSYNEQFF. The CDR3 DNA is TGTGCCAGCAGATCGAAGGGGTGCCACTCCTACAATGAGCAGTTCTTC.

This clone was seen more than once but under ten times. The chain has TRBV3-1 (or the pseudogene TRBV3-2) and TRBJ1-6; 7 bases are shared with TRBD1. The ends lost 2 bases at V and 9 bases at J; junction bases unmatched: 7. The CDR3 is 15 amino acids. Germline CDR1 is LGHDT and CDR2 is YNNKEL (reference sequence). The CDR3 nucleotides read TGTGCCAGCAGCCAACGCAGGGGGAGTGGTTCACCCCTCCACTTT. This encodes CASSQRRGSGSPLHF.

The chain recombines TRBV9 with TRBJ1-2; 10 positions match TRBD1. The CDR3 sequence is 15 residues long. Trimming removed 0 bases from V and 7 bases from J; junction bases left unmatched: 6. Germline V gives CDR1 SGDLS, CDR2 YYNGEE. The CDR3 reads CASSVDPGTGAGYTF. The CDR3 region has the DNA TGTGCCAGCAGCGTAGACCCCGGGACAGGGGCTGGCTACACCTTC.

The rearrangement joins TRBV5-1 to TRBJ2-3; 9 bases match TRBD1. This CDR3 is built from 14 residues. CDR1 is SGHRS and CDR2 is YFSETQ in the germline V gene. V was pared by 4 bases and J by 5 bases, with 5 bases of the junction left unmatched. CDR3 in DNA: TGCGCCAGCAGCCTGGACAGGGGAGGAGATACGCAGTATTTT. Translated, it gives CASSLDRGGDTQYF.

The chain joins TRBV30 to TRBJ2-7; 7 positions match TRBD2. Germline V gene lookup returns CDR1 GTSNPN and CDR2 SVGIG (reference sequence). CDR3 length: 13 amino acids. The V segment lost 2 bases and the J segment 3 bases; nucleotides outside the gene matches: 4. The CDR3 here is CAWSIGRDYEQYV. The CDR3 DNA reads TGTGCCTGGAGTATTGGGAGGGACTACGAGCAGTACGTC.

This sequence joins TRBV6-6 and TRBJ2-1; 7 bases line up with TRBD1. This CDR3 region has 15 residues. J lost 1 base, V lost 5 bases, and 5 bases had no gene match. Germline V lookup: CDR1 MNHNY, CDR2 SVGAGI (reference sequence). CDR3 amino acids: CASSAGQVSYNEQFF. The CDR3 DNA reads TGTGCCAGCAGTGCCGGACAGGTGTCCTACAATGAGCAGTTCTTC.

The V call is TRBV6-5, the J call TRBJ1-3; D gene ambiguous. The CDR3 is 15 residues long. V shed 6 bases and J shed 0 bases, with 12 bases lying between them. CDR1 is MNHEY, CDR2 SVGAGI, per germline. CDR3 in DNA: TGTGCCAGCAGACTGGACGATTACTCTGGAAACACCATATATTTT. Its protein product is CASRLDDYSGNTIYF.